The 5 T cell receptor beta chains given below trace back to one sample, sequenced in a study of blood T cell repertoires in COVID-19. TCRdb keeps only in-frame clones here, not all; method: immunoSEQ multiplex PCR. The sample records about 130,000 clones, around 80% being singletons. Specimen: peripheral blood. These receptors came from a man between 60 and 70 years old who had recovered from COVID-19.

The rearrangement links TRBV30 to TRBJ1-1, with 8 bases aligning to TRBD1. The CDR3 totals 17 residues. Germline V gene data show CDR1 as GTSNPN and CDR2 as SVGIG (reference sequence). The V segment lost 3 bases and the J segment 0 bases; nucleotides outside the gene matches: 12. The CDR3 region has the DNA TGTGCCTGGAGCCCCTCTTTTCTGACAGGGGTGAACACTGAAGCTTTCTTT. It encodes CAWSPSFLTGVNTEAFF.

The chain couples TRBV28 to TRBJ2-2, with no clear D. Looked up from germline, CDR1 is MDHEN and CDR2 is SYDVKM. This CDR3 is built from 12 residues. V lost 4 bases and J lost 2, with 2 bases in between. The CDR3 nucleotides read TGTGCCAGCAGTTCTAACACCGGGGAGCTGTTTTTT. Amino acid sequence: CASSSNTGELFF.

The rearrangement links TRBV7-9 to TRBJ2-7, with no clear D. The CDR3 is 14 residues long. Between the trimmed V and J ends, which lost 1 base and 13 bases, there was a span of 20 bases. The germline V gene has CDR1 SEHNR and CDR2 FQNEAQ (reference sequence). The CDR3 DNA sequence: TGTGCCAGCAGCTTAGGTGATTACCAACCGAACAAATACTTC. Amino acids: CASSLGDYQPNKYF.

This chain connects TRBV6-2 or TRBV6-3 to TRBJ2-3; TRBD2 is a possible D gene (6 bases). The CDR3 totals 15 residues. Per germline, CDR1 MNHEY and CDR2 SVGEGT. The V end was cut by 7 bases, the J end by 3 bases, with 17 bases between. CDR3 sequence reads: CASTPPGSGTDTQYF. Here the CDR3 DNA reads TGTGCCAGCACCCCCCCCGGGAGTGGGACAGATACGCAGTATTTT.

This sequence joins TRBV28 and TRBJ2-5; possible D gene TRBD1, 6 bases. The germline V and J ends were trimmed by 5 bases and 3 bases, with 19 bases remaining between them. This CDR3 has 16 residues. Germline-derived CDR1 and CDR2 are MDHEN and SYDVKM. CDR3 bases: TGTGCCAGCAGTCCACCCCCCACAGGGTTGGAAGAGACCCAGTACTTC. It codes for CASSPPPTGLEETQYF.